One and the same sample provided the 18 T cell receptor beta chains below, sequenced in a study of blood T cell repertoires in COVID-19. The assay was immunoSEQ multiplex PCR, and TCRdb's table has in-frame clones only and misses some. This repertoire shows about 160,000 clones, roughly 87% found once; its top ten account for around 4%. The sample consisted of peripheral blood. All receptors come from a woman aged 60 to 75 with active or convalescent COVID-19.

This clone was picked up one time. This rearrangement joins TRBV10-3 to TRBJ2-1; TRBD2 matches at 9 bases. Germline V lookup: CDR1 ENHRY, CDR2 SYGVKD. The CDR3 has 15 amino acids. V dropped 1 base and J dropped 10; count of bases not matched to a gene: 8. The DNA for the CDR3 is TGTGCCATCAGTGAGTTGTCTAGCGGGGTGGGGGAGCAGTTCTTC. It is translated as CAISELSSGVGEQFF.

This rearrangement joins TRBV9 to TRBJ2-7, with D unclear. The V gene's germline CDR1 is SGDLS and CDR2 YYNGEE. The CDR3 runs to 10 residues. Deletions cut 4 bases from V and 11 bases from J, with 10 bases between. CDR3 coding DNA: TGTGCCAGCAGCCCTTTCGGAGAGTACTTC. This encodes CASSPFGEYF.

This chain uses TRBV11-2 with TRBJ2-5, with TRBD1 matching over 7 bases. The germline V gene has CDR1 SGHAT and CDR2 FQNNGV. Unmatched junction bases numbered 8, after V lost 5 bases and J lost 5 bases. This CDR3 has 14 residues. The CDR3 sequence: CASSQTGDGETQYF. The CDR3 DNA reads TGTGCCAGCAGCCAAACAGGGGATGGTGAGACCCAGTACTTC.

The V and J genes are TRBV5-1 and TRBJ2-5; D remains unclear. CDR1 and CDR2 (germline): SGHRS, YFSETQ. The CDR3 extends over 13 amino acids. Trimming removed 1 base at V and 5 bases at J, with 9 bases between. The chain's CDR3 is CASSLNGVETQYF. CDR3 DNA sequence: TGCGCCAGCAGCTTGAATGGAGTGGAGACCCAGTACTTC. The variable domain in full, completed from reference TRBV5-1 and TRBJ2-5, reads KAGVTQTPRYLIKTRGQQVTLSCSPISGHRSVSWYQQTPGQGLQFLFEYFSETQRNKGNFPGRFSGRQFSNSRSEMNVSTLELGDSALYLCASSLNGVETQYFGPGTRLLVL.

This chain uses TRBV19 with TRBJ1-4, with 9 bases fitting TRBD1. V dropped 6 bases and J dropped 6; count of bases not matched to a gene: 5. Germline lookup yields CDR1 LNHDA and CDR2 SQIVND (reference sequence). CDR3 length: 14 residues. CDR3 amino acids: CASRDRGGDEKLFF. The CDR3 region has the DNA TGTGCCAGTAGGGACAGGGGTGGTGATGAAAAACTGTTTTTT.

The CDR3 sequence is CASSRDRVVEYEQYF. DNA of the CDR3: TGCGCCAGCAGCCGAGACAGGGTGGTTGAGTACGAGCAGTACTTC. This chain joins TRBV5-1 and TRBJ2-7; 7 nucleotides align to TRBD1. Germline CDR1 is SGHRS and CDR2 is YFSETQ. The CDR3 runs to 15 residues. V lost 4 bases, J lost 4 bases, and 11 bases stayed unmatched. Supplemented by reference TRBV5-1 and TRBJ2-7, the full variable domain reads KAGVTQTPRYLIKTRGQQVTLSCSPISGHRSVSWYQQTPGQGLQFLFEYFSETQRNKGNFPGRFSGRQFSNSRSEMNVSTLELGDSALYLCASSRDRVVEYEQYFGPGTRLTVT.

The V gene is TRBV19, the J gene TRBJ1-2; 9 bases are a match to TRBD1. Germline trimming cut 7 bases from V and 6 bases from J; bases unmatched to any gene: 15. The length of the CDR3 is 16 residues. Looked up from germline, CDR1 is LNHDA and CDR2 is SQIVND (reference sequence). The CDR3 DNA is TGTGCCAGTACCTTGGACAGGGGCCAACTTTATGATGGCTACACCTTC. Residues: CASTLDRGQLYDGYTF.

The V call is TRBV4-3, the J call TRBJ2-3, with 10 bases identical to TRBD1. V shed 4 bases and J 1 base; nucleotides not matched to a gene: 5. The germline gives CDR1 LGHNA, CDR2 YSLEER. The CDR3 is 16 amino acids. The CDR3 protein is CASSRGTGEGTDTQYF. The DNA of the CDR3 is TGCGCCAGCAGCCGAGGGACAGGGGAAGGCACAGATACGCAGTATTTT.

V gene TRBV27 combines with J gene TRBJ2-4; TRBD1 agrees at 7 bases. The trim removed 5 bases at V and 0 bases at J, leaving 10 bases unmatched. The CDR3 length is 17 residues. Germline V gives CDR1 MNHEY, CDR2 SMNVEV (reference sequence). CDR3 sequence: CASSRPRTGPAKNIQYF. Here the CDR3 DNA reads TGTGCCAGCAGTCGTCCAAGGACAGGCCCAGCCAAAAACATTCAGTACTTC.

This chain uses TRBV9 with TRBJ2-1, with D perhaps TRBD2 (6 bases). CDR1 and CDR2 from the germline V gene are SGDLS and YYNGEE. This CDR3 region has 16 residues. V was pared by 2 bases and J by 4 bases, with 16 bases between. CDR3 coding DNA: TGTGCCAGCAGCGTTCAGGGCGCCGGGGGATACAATGAGCAGTTCTTC. This translates into CASSVQGAGGYNEQFF.

V is TRBV7-2 and J is TRBJ2-5, with TRBD2 as a possible D gene (7 bases). The length of the CDR3 is 17 residues. Trimming removed 8 bases from V and 4 bases from J, with 26 bases in between. Per germline, CDR1 SGHTA and CDR2 FQGNSA. CDR3 region: CASVKGGALPSLETQYF. CDR3 in DNA: TGTGCCAGCGTTAAAGGGGGGGCCCTACCGTCTCTAGAGACCCAGTACTTC.

This clone was recorded once. The CDR3 loop is CASSRQGSSYNEQFF. The CDR3 DNA follows: TGTGCCAGCAGTCGACAGGGGAGCTCCTACAATGAGCAGTTCTTC. The chain is built from TRBV2 and TRBJ2-1, with 8 bases aligning to TRBD1. Germline V gives CDR1 SNHLY, CDR2 FYNNEI. The CDR3 spans 15 residues. V trimming: 5 bases; J trimming: 0 bases; junction bases outside the gene matches: 3.

The genes are TRBV19 and TRBJ1-5; no clear D gene. Germline V gene data show CDR1 as LNHDA and CDR2 as SQIVND (reference sequence). CDR3 length: 15 residues. V lost 4 bases and J lost 0, with 10 bases in between. CDR3 in amino acids: CASSTAGNSNQPQHF. Written as DNA, the CDR3 is TGTGCCAGTAGTACGGCGGGGAATAGCAATCAGCCCCAGCATTTT.

This clone was detected once. This chain links TRBV7-8 with TRBJ1-2; D is possibly TRBD1 (5 bases). The CDR3 has 15 residues. V dropped 1 base and J dropped 12 bases, with 21 bases sitting between them. CDR1 and CDR2 (germline): SGHVS, FQNEAQ. CDR3 residues: CASSLGGGGTRLHTF. DNA for the CDR3: TGTGCCAGCAGCTTAGGGGGGGGAGGGACTCGATTGCACACCTTC.

This chain connects TRBV5-1 to TRBJ2-3; 7 positions agree with TRBD2. V was pared by 4 bases and J by 4 bases, with 6 bases of the junction left unmatched. The CDR3 is 14 residues long. From germline, CDR1 is SGHRS and CDR2 YFSETQ. CDR3 DNA sequence: TGCGCCAGCAGCAGCCTAGCGGTGGCAGATACGCAGTATTTT. This translates into CASSSLAVADTQYF.

The gene calls are TRBV5-1 and TRBJ2-3; 9 nucleotides match TRBD2. Trimming cost V 3 bases and J 11 bases; bases outside gene matches: 10. Germline CDR1 is SGHRS and CDR2 is YFSETQ. This CDR3 contains 14 residues. The CDR3 is CASSSTSGGGGQYF. For the CDR3, the DNA is TGCGCCAGCAGCTCGACTAGCGGTGGTGGAGGGCAGTATTTT.

The chain recombines TRBV5-4 with TRBJ1-1, with TRBD1 matching over 7 bases. The CDR3 is made up of 15 amino acids. The ends lost 4 bases at V and 1 base at J; junction bases unmatched: 7. Germline-derived CDR1 and CDR2 are SGHNT and YYREEE (reference sequence). CDR3 amino acids: CASSNLGQQNTEAFF. The CDR3 DNA reads as TGTGCCAGCAGCAACCTGGGACAGCAGAACACTGAAGCTTTCTTT. Filled out from reference TRBV5-4 and TRBJ1-1, the complete variable domain reads ETGVTQSPTHLIKTRGQQVTLRCSSQSGHNTVSWYQQALGQGPQFIFQYYREEENGRGNFPPRFSGLQFPNYSSELNVNALELDDSALYLCASSNLGQQNTEAFFGQGTRLTVV.

The gene calls are TRBV19 and TRBJ2-5; 10 bases are shared with TRBD2. Germline CDR1 is LNHDA and CDR2 is SQIVND (reference sequence). This CDR3 spans 18 amino acids. The junction had 13 bases not matched to a gene; V was cut back by 4 bases and J by 2 bases. The CDR3 DNA reads TGTGCCAGTAGTAACGGCCAGCGGGGGGGCTGGTGGCAAGAGACCCAGTACTTC. Translated: CASSNGQRGGWWQETQYF.